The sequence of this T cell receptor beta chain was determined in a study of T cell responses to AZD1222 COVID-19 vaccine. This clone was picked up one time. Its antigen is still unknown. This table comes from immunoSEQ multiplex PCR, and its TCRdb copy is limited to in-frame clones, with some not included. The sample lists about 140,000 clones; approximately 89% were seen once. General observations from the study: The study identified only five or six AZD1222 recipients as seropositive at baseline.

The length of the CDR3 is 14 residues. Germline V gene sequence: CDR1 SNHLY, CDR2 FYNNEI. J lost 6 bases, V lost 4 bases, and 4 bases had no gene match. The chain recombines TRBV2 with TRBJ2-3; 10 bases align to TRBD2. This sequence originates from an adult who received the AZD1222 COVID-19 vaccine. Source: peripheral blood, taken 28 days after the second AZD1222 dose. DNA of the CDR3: TGTGCCAGCAGTGCGACTAGCGGGTGGGATACGCAGTATTTT. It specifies CASSATSGWDTQYF.